This is a list of T cell receptor beta chains from one sample in a study of T cell responses to AZD1222 COVID-19 vaccine. The table came from immunoSEQ multiplex PCR; TCRdb's copy has only in-frame clones and leaves some out. Counted here are roughly 91,000 clones, around 90% occurring once; the ten biggest clones make up 2% to 2.5%. This sample comprised peripheral blood, obtained on day 0 of AZD1222 vaccination. Receptors originate from an adult in good health. CDR3s include the opening cysteine and the closing phenylalanine or tryptophan. The size of a clone is reported for some rows only, either as once, few or many, or as a class for expanded clones.

j_call: TRBJ2-1
clone_size: .
v_call: TRBV4-2
cdr3_length: 16
cdr3_aa: CASSRTSGRTYNEQFF

j_call: TRBJ2-1
clone_size: .
v_call: TRBV5-4
cdr3_length: 17
cdr3_aa: CASSLVGSGSPKGEQFF

j_call: TRBJ2-7
clone_size: .
v_call: TRBV3-1/TRBV3-2
cdr3_length: 16
cdr3_aa: CASSPIPGLAPYEQYF

j_call: TRBJ2-3
clone_size: .
v_call: TRBV18
cdr3_length: 17
cdr3_aa: CASSRPGSWEDTDTQYF

j_call: TRBJ2-3
clone_size: few
v_call: TRBV7-8
cdr3_length: 16
cdr3_aa: CASSLAGGLRADTQYF

j_call: TRBJ2-2
clone_size: .
v_call: TRBV6-5
cdr3_length: 15
cdr3_aa: CASSKTSGRTGELFF

j_call: TRBJ1-3
clone_size: .
v_call: TRBV6-2/TRBV6-3
cdr3_length: 13
cdr3_aa: CASSYLPGNTIYF

j_call: TRBJ2-7
clone_size: .
v_call: TRBV7-9
cdr3_length: 13
cdr3_aa: CASQGTGGHEQYF

j_call: TRBJ1-4
clone_size: .
v_call: TRBV5-1
cdr3_length: 17
cdr3_aa: CASSLEQGYRANEKLFF

j_call: TRBJ2-1
clone_size: .
v_call: TRBV2
cdr3_length: 13
cdr3_aa: CASREGLYNEQFF

j_call: TRBJ1-2
clone_size: .
v_call: TRBV15
cdr3_length: 13
cdr3_aa: CATSSQGGYGYTF

j_call: TRBJ1-1
clone_size: .
v_call: TRBV19
cdr3_length: 16
cdr3_aa: CASSKVKGRGSTEAFF

j_call: TRBJ1-4
clone_size: .
v_call: TRBV19
cdr3_length: 15
cdr3_aa: CASSISDGLTEKLFF

j_call: TRBJ1-1
clone_size: .
v_call: TRBV27
cdr3_length: 15
cdr3_aa: CASNSAGTGNTEAFF

j_call: TRBJ1-1
clone_size: .
v_call: TRBV7-2
cdr3_length: 13
cdr3_aa: CASSLIGNTEAFF

j_call: TRBJ1-2
clone_size: once
v_call: TRBV27
cdr3_length: 13
cdr3_aa: CASSFRGGYGYTF

j_call: TRBJ1-1
clone_size: .
v_call: TRBV3-1/TRBV3-2
cdr3_length: 14
cdr3_aa: CASSPRDKNTEAFF

j_call: TRBJ1-4
clone_size: .
v_call: TRBV7-2
cdr3_length: 14
cdr3_aa: CASSFSQGGVKLFF

j_call: TRBJ2-3
clone_size: .
v_call: TRBV4-3
cdr3_length: 15
cdr3_aa: CASSQGGSSTDTQYF

j_call: TRBJ1-1
clone_size: .
v_call: TRBV30
cdr3_length: 16
cdr3_aa: CAWSRREAASNTEAFF

j_call: TRBJ2-3
clone_size: .
v_call: TRBV3-1/TRBV3-2
cdr3_length: 18
cdr3_aa: CASSQALGLGGSPDTQYF

j_call: TRBJ1-4
clone_size: .
v_call: TRBV23-1
cdr3_length: 15
cdr3_aa: CASSRDGTGREKLFF

j_call: TRBJ2-7
clone_size: .
v_call: TRBV6-5
cdr3_length: 15
cdr3_aa: CASSYSGVGTYGQYF

j_call: TRBJ1-6
clone_size: once
v_call: TRBV6-1
cdr3_length: 16
cdr3_aa: CASSAAAGPYNSPLHF

j_call: TRBJ2-7
clone_size: .
v_call: TRBV19
cdr3_length: 15
cdr3_aa: CASSIGTSGTYEQYF

j_call: TRBJ1-3
clone_size: .
v_call: TRBV7-2
cdr3_length: 16
cdr3_aa: CASSLVGQGTGNTIYF

j_call: TRBJ2-5
clone_size: .
v_call: TRBV19
cdr3_length: 14
cdr3_aa: CASSKGTGGETQYF

j_call: TRBJ2-7
clone_size: .
v_call: TRBV7-2
cdr3_length: 17
cdr3_aa: CASSSGTGTSGSHEQYF

j_call: TRBJ2-7
clone_size: .
v_call: TRBV15
cdr3_length: 14
cdr3_aa: CATSRDPGAYEQYF

j_call: TRBJ1-1
clone_size: once
v_call: TRBV5-1
cdr3_length: 16
cdr3_aa: CASSLVGGLDVTEAFF

j_call: TRBJ1-5
clone_size: .
v_call: TRBV4-2
cdr3_length: 16
cdr3_aa: CASSQGADYSNQPQHF

j_call: TRBJ2-7
clone_size: .
v_call: TRBV29-1
cdr3_length: 12
cdr3_aa: CSVEDRTYEQYF

j_call: TRBJ1-4
clone_size: .
v_call: TRBV7-9
cdr3_length: 15
cdr3_aa: CASSPTGAGNEKLFF

j_call: TRBJ1-2
clone_size: .
v_call: TRBV27
cdr3_length: 14
cdr3_aa: CASSLNRGGGGYTF

j_call: TRBJ2-2
clone_size: .
v_call: TRBV3-1/TRBV3-2
cdr3_length: 11
cdr3_aa: CASSQAGELFF

j_call: TRBJ2-7
clone_size: once
v_call: TRBV7-2
cdr3_length: 14
cdr3_aa: CASRGGTGTYEQYF

j_call: TRBJ1-3
clone_size: .
v_call: TRBV18
cdr3_length: 16
cdr3_aa: CASSPQGPPTGNTIYF

j_call: TRBJ1-5
clone_size: once
v_call: TRBV6-4
cdr3_length: 15
cdr3_aa: CASSPGTGGNQPQHF

j_call: TRBJ1-6
clone_size: .
v_call: TRBV19
cdr3_length: 14
cdr3_aa: CASSFDGRNSPLHF

j_call: TRBJ1-4
clone_size: .
v_call: TRBV4-3
cdr3_length: 19
cdr3_aa: CASSQASRGAGGRSEKLFF

j_call: TRBJ2-5
clone_size: .
v_call: TRBV10-3
cdr3_length: 13
cdr3_aa: CAIRTGPEETQYF

j_call: TRBJ1-2
clone_size: .
v_call: TRBV23-1
cdr3_length: 15
cdr3_aa: CASSSRRITNYGYTF

j_call: TRBJ1-5
clone_size: .
v_call: TRBV29-1
cdr3_length: 14
cdr3_aa: CSVSGAGLNQPQHF

j_call: TRBJ1-2
clone_size: once
v_call: TRBV19
cdr3_length: 12
cdr3_aa: CASSIDGNGYTF

j_call: TRBJ1-5
clone_size: .
v_call: TRBV6-6
cdr3_length: 16
cdr3_aa: CASRRGGQGDNQPQHF

j_call: TRBJ2-7
clone_size: .
v_call: TRBV6-1
cdr3_length: 14
cdr3_aa: CASSEYSGLYEQYF